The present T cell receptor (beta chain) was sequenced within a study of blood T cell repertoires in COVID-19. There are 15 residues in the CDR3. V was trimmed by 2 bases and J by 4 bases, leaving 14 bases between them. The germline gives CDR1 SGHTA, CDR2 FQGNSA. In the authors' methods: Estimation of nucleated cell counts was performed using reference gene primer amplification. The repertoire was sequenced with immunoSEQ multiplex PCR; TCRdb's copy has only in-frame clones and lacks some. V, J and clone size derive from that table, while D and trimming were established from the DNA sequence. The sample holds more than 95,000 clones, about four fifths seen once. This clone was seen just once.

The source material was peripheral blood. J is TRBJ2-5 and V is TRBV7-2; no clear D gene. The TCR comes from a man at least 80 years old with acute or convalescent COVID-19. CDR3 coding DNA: TGTGCCAGCAGCTTACCTCGGAGCCCGCGAGAGACCCAGTACTTC. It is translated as CASSLPRSPRETQYF.